The T cell receptor beta chain under discussion was sequenced for a study of T cell repertoires in cytomegalovirus infection. Study summary: In public TCR beta signatures, there were indications of both CMV infection and matching HLA type. Findings and limits, study-wide: Summed frequency of shared TCR beta families picked out CMV carriers who also had the relevant HLA.

V gave up 10 bases and J gave up 10 bases, with 7 bases separating them. CDR1 SNHLY and CDR2 FYNNEI come from the germline V gene. The CDR3 totals 8 residues. This clonotype was observed a handful of times. Its cognate antigen is unknown. TCRdb processed the reads anew with MiXCR; each CDR3 protein has one entry. The sample has around 350,000 distinct CDR3 sequences; less than 20% are singletons. V is TRBV2 and J is TRBJ1-1; the D is unclear. The clonotype was recovered from a human donor in good health (CMV status not recorded). Some clones in this sample may be carry-over from other donors' samples. Sample: PBMCs. The CDR3 coding sequence is TGTGCCACCCAAGGAGCTTTCTTT. Encoded protein: CATQGAFF.